This T cell receptor (beta chain) was captured by sequencing in a study of OX40 agonist ivuxolimab in advanced cancers. J gave up 4 bases and V 4 bases, and 9 bases lay outside the gene matches. This CDR3 has 17 residues. Germline CDR1 reads ENHRY; CDR2 reads SYGVKD. With respect to this clone: As yet, its antigen is unknown.

Profiled with immunoSEQ multiplex PCR; TCRdb holds only in-frame clones, not every one. The sample lists some 95,000 clones; about 85% were seen once. General study findings and limits: CD4+ and CD8+ blood T cells expanded clonally by week 6 at 0.1 to 3.0 mg/kg. Partial responders receiving 0.1-3.0 mg/kg showed among the lowest clonal expansion.

This receptor was identified in an adult with an advanced solid tumor such as melanoma, head and neck, liver or kidney cancer. Material: CD4+ or CD8+ T cells sorted from blood, obtained in a trial of the OX40 agonist ivuxolimab. The rearrangement uses TRBV10-3 and TRBJ2-2; 10 nucleotides agree with TRBD2. The CDR3 bases are TGTGCCATCAGTGCTAGCGGGAGTGGCCCCCGCACCGGGGAGCTGTTTTTT. This codes for CAISASGSGPRTGELFF.